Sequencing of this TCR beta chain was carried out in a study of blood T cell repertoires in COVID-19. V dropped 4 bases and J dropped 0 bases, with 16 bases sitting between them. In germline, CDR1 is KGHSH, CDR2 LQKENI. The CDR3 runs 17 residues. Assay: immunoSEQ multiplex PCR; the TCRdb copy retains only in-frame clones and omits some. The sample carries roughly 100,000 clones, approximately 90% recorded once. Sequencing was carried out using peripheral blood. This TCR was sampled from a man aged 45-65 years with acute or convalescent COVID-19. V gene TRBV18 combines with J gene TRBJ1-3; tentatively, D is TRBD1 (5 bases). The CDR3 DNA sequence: TGTGCCAGCTCACGCGGCGGGGACCGTTACTCTGGAAACACCATATATTTT. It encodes CASSRGGDRYSGNTIYF. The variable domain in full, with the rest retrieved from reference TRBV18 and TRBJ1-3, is NAGVMQNPRHLVRRRGQEARLRCSPMKGHSHVYWYRQLPEEGLKFMVYLQKENIIDESGMPKERFSAEFPKEGPSILRIQQVVRGDSAAYFCASSRGGDRYSGNTIYFGEGSWLTVV.